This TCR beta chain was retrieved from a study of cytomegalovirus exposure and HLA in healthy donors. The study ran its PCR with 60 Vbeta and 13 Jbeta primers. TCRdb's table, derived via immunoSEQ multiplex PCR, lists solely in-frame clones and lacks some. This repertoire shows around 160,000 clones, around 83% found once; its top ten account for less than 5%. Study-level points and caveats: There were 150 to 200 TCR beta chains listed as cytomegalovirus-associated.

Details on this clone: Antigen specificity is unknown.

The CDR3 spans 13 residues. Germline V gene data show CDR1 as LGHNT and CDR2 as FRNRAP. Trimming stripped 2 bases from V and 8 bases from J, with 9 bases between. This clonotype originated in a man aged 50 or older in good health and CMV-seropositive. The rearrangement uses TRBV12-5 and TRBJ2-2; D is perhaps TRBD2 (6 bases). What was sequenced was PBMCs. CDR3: CASGLTSMGELFF. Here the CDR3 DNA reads TGTGCTAGTGGTTTGACTAGCATGGGGGAGCTGTTTTTT. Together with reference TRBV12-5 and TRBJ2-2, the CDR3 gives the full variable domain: DARVTQTPRHKVTEMGQEVTMRCQPILGHNTVFWYRQTMMQGLELLAYFRNRAPLDDSGMPKDRFSAEMPDATLATLKIQPSEPRDSAVYFCASGLTSMGELFFGEGSRLTVL.